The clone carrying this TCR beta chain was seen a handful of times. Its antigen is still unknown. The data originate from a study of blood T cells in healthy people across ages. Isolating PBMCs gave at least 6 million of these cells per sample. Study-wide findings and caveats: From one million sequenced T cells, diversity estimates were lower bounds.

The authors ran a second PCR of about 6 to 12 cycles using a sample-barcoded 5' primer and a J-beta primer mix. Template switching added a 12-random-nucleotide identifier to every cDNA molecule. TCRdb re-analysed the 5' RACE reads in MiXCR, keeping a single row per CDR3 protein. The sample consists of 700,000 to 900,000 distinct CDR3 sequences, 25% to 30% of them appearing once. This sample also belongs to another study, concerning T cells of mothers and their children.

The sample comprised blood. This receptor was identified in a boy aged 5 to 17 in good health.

CDR3 coding DNA: TGTGCCAGCAGTTACGACATTGCGGAGACCCAGTACTTC. Protein sequence: CASSYDIAETQYF. This sequence joins TRBV6-2 or TRBV6-3 and TRBJ2-5, with no clear D. The CDR3 covers 13 residues. Trimming stripped 2 bases from V and 5 bases from J, with 9 bases between. Germline V gives CDR1 MNHEY, CDR2 SVGEGT.